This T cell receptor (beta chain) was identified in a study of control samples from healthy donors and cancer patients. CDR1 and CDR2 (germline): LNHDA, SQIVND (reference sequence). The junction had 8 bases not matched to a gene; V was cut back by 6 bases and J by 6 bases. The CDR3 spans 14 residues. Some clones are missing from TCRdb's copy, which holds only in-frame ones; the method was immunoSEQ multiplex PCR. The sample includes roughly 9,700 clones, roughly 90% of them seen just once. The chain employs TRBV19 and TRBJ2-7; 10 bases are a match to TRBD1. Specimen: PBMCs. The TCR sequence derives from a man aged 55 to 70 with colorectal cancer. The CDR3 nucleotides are TGTGCCAGTAGCCGCGGACAGGGGGAGGGCGAGCAGTACTTC. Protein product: CASSRGQGEGEQYF.